The 29 T cell receptor beta chains below come from one sample, sequenced in a study of human T cells and chemical hapten exposure. MiXCR, run by TCRdb on the RACE reads, gives a single entry per CDR3 protein. The data show about 340,000 distinct CDR3 sequences, with under 9% seen just once and more than 7% held by the top ten. The time point is: patch test 1, 2 weeks after DPC sensitization. Treatment of the sample: therapeutic diphenylcyclopropenone sensitization with weekly scalp DPC. The sample was whole blood, taken in connection with sensitization to the hapten diphenylcyclopropenone (DPC). The receptors come from a woman in her late teens or twenties with alopecia areata. Some clones in this sample may be carry-over from other donors' samples.

The sample holds many counts of this clonotype. This sequence joins TRBV7-6 and TRBJ2-3, with 8 bases identical to TRBD1. Germline V gene sequence: CDR1 SGHVS, CDR2 FNYEAQ. J gave up 0 bases and V 6 bases, and 11 bases lay outside the gene matches. CDR3 length equals 17 residues. CDR3: CASRQSIRDRSTDTQYF. DNA for the CDR3: TGTGCCAGCAGGCAGTCCATCCGGGACAGGAGCACAGATACGCAGTATTTT.

This clonotype was counted many times. V is TRBV7-8 and J is TRBJ2-5; TRBD1 aligns across 7 bases. After removal of 2 bases from V and 2 bases from J, the junction contained 5 bases not matched to a gene. Germline values: CDR1 SGHVS, CDR2 FQNEAQ. The CDR3 spans 15 residues. The CDR3 region is CASSLSPGQQETQYF. CDR3 nucleotide sequence: TGTGCCAGCAGCTTATCGCCGGGACAGCAAGAGACCCAGTACTTC.

The chain is built from TRBV2 and TRBJ1-6; perhaps TRBD1 as D (5 bases). Looked up from germline, CDR1 is SNHLY and CDR2 is FYNNEI. The ends were cut back, 4 bases at V and 2 bases at J, with 6 bases in the middle. The length of the CDR3 is 14 residues. The DNA of the CDR3 is TGTGCCAGCAGTGGACAGACCTATAATTCACCCCTCCACTTT. Amino acid sequence: CASSGQTYNSPLHF. The full variable domain, its missing parts supplied by reference TRBV2 and TRBJ1-6, is EPEVTQTPSHQVTQMGQEVILRCVPISNHLYFYWYRQILGQKVEFLVSFYNNEISEKSEIFDDQFSVERPDGSNFTLKIRSTKLEDSAMYFCASSGQTYNSPLHFGNGTRLTVT.

Only a few counts were recorded for this clonotype. The chain recombines TRBV25-1 with TRBJ1-1; D uncertain. This CDR3 region has 12 residues. Germline V gene data show CDR1 as MGHDK and CDR2 as SYGVNS. Trimming cost V 7 bases and J 11 bases, with 17 bases left between them. The CDR3 sequence: CASTVGWGLAFF. Written as DNA, the CDR3 is TGTGCCAGCACGGTTGGATGGGGTTTGGCTTTCTTT.

The table lists this clonotype with many counts. The chain carries TRBV5-4 and TRBJ2-6; D is uncertain. Trimming took 4 bases from V and 0 from J, leaving 8 bases between them. This CDR3 contains 15 residues. CDR1 and CDR2 (germline): SGHNT, YYREEE (reference sequence). CDR3 protein: CASSLPASGANVLTF. For the CDR3, the DNA is TGTGCCAGCAGCCTCCCGGCCTCTGGGGCCAACGTCCTGACTTTC.

This clonotype has a count of ten or more. The chain combines TRBV20-1 with TRBJ2-3, with TRBD2 identical over 11 bases. Trimming took 5 bases from V and 0 from J; bases not matched to a gene: 13. This CDR3 spans 18 amino acids. Germline CDR1 DFQATT, CDR2 SNEGSKA (reference sequence). The CDR3: CSAGQPLAGGSSTDTQYF. CDR3 in DNA: TGCAGTGCTGGACAACCGCTAGCGGGGGGCTCTAGCACAGATACGCAGTATTTT.

This clonotype was counted ten times or more. The J gene is TRBJ2-5, the V gene TRBV7-2; D not certain. The CDR3 loop spans 16 amino acids. In germline, CDR1 is SGHTA, CDR2 FQGNSA. Deletions cut 5 bases from V and 1 base from J, with 17 bases between. The CDR3 sequence is CASSPPTVFIQETQYF. Here the CDR3 DNA reads TGTGCCAGCAGCCCCCCAACGGTGTTTATCCAAGAGACCCAGTACTTC.

This clonotype was counted a few times. This chain uses TRBV7-9 with TRBJ1-1; TRBD1 is a possible D gene (6 bases). The CDR3 extends over 13 amino acids. Germline values: CDR1 SEHNR, CDR2 FQNEAQ (reference sequence). V lost 0 bases, J lost 9 bases, and 11 bases lay in between. Here the CDR3 reads CASSLAQGYQAFF. The CDR3 bases are TGTGCCAGCAGCTTAGCTCAGGGGTATCAAGCTTTCTTT.

At least ten counts were recorded for this clonotype. The V and J genes are TRBV24-1 and TRBJ2-1, with TRBD2 as a possible D gene (6 bases). The CDR3 is made up of 15 amino acids. The germline V gene has CDR1 KGHDR and CDR2 SFDVKD. V was shortened by 0 bases and J by 6 bases, with 11 bases between the two germline ends. CDR3 residues: CATSDLRGEPNEQFF. The DNA of the CDR3 is TGTGCCACCAGTGATTTGCGCGGGGAACCCAATGAGCAGTTCTTC.

This clonotype was found a few times. The rearrangement links TRBV20-1 to TRBJ1-4; the match to TRBD1 covers 11 bases. The CDR3 length is 13 residues. Trimming at V came to 3 bases and at J to 8 bases, leaving 2 bases not matched to a gene. Germline CDR1 is DFQATT and CDR2 is SNEGSKA (reference sequence). This CDR3 is CSASGDRGEKLFF. The CDR3 DNA reads as TGCAGTGCTAGCGGGGACAGGGGGGAAAAACTGTTTTTT.

This clonotype was recorded at least ten times. The gene calls are TRBV6-5 and TRBJ2-7, with 7 bases matching TRBD1. Germline V gene data show CDR1 as MNHEY and CDR2 as SVGAGI. This CDR3 comprises 14 residues. Unmatched junction bases numbered 4, after V lost 0 bases and J lost 5 bases. The CDR3 spells CASSYSGQVHEQYF. The CDR3 coding sequence is TGTGCCAGCAGTTACTCCGGACAGGTCCACGAGCAGTACTTC.

The gene calls are TRBV12-3 or TRBV12-4 and TRBJ1-5; 9 bases match TRBD1. The CDR3 has 15 residues. Trimming removed 6 bases from V and 6 bases from J; junction bases left unmatched: 9. The CDR3 region is CASRGGQGSGQPQHF. The CDR3 DNA sequence: TGTGCCAGCAGGGGCGGACAGGGGTCGGGTCAGCCCCAGCATTTT.

The rearrangement links TRBV29-1 to TRBJ1-5; D remains ambiguous. CDR1 is SQVTM and CDR2 is ANQGSEA in the germline V gene. V was pared by 6 bases and J by 2 bases, with 11 bases between. CDR3 length equals 13 residues. CDR3 loop: CSVKGNGNQPQHF. CDR3 bases: TGCAGCGTGAAGGGAAATGGCAATCAGCCCCAGCATTTT.

The genes are TRBV5-1 and TRBJ1-2; possible D gene TRBD1, 6 bases. V was pared by 4 bases and J by 8 bases, with 24 bases between. The germline V gene encodes CDR1 SGHRS and CDR2 YFSETQ. The length of the CDR3 is 16 residues. CDR3 bases: TGCGCCAGCAGCAGATGGTCGGGGACAACCGGCGAGGGCTACACCTTC. It is translated as CASSRWSGTTGEGYTF. Using reference TRBV5-1 and TRBJ1-2 for the parts outside the CDR3, the full variable domain is KAGVTQTPRYLIKTRGQQVTLSCSPISGHRSVSWYQQTPGQGLQFLFEYFSETQRNKGNFPGRFSGRQFSNSRSEMNVSTLELGDSALYLCASSRWSGTTGEGYTFGSGTRLTVV.

This chain connects TRBV20-1 to TRBJ1-5; D possibly corresponds to TRBD1 (6 bases). V lost 8 bases, J lost 2 bases, and 16 bases lay in between. Germline V gene data show CDR1 as DFQATT and CDR2 as SNEGSKA (reference sequence). CDR3 length: 14 residues. The CDR3 DNA reads as TGCAGTCCCAGGACCAAGGGGGGCAATCAGCCCCAGCATTTT. The encoded protein is CSPRTKGGNQPQHF.

This clonotype was detected only a few times. The J gene is TRBJ2-7, the V gene TRBV13, with 7 bases identical to TRBD1. This CDR3 contains 15 residues. Trimming at V came to 3 bases and at J to 2 bases, leaving 7 bases not matched to a gene. CDR1 and CDR2 (germline): PRHDT, FYEKMQ (reference sequence). The CDR3 loop reads CASSFRDRVPYEQYF. CDR3 sequence (DNA): TGTGCCAGCAGCTTCCGGGACAGAGTTCCCTACGAGCAGTACTTC.

CDR3 in amino acids: CATQTRDQETQYF. In DNA form, the CDR3 reads TGTGCCACGCAAACCAGGGACCAAGAGACCCAGTACTTC. The chain couples TRBV10-3 to TRBJ2-5; possibly TRBD1 for D (5 bases). Germline V gene sequence: CDR1 ENHRY, CDR2 SYGVKD. This CDR3 region has 13 residues. Trimming stripped 10 bases from V and 0 bases from J, with 12 bases between.

The V and J genes are TRBV6-5 and TRBJ1-1; 10 nucleotides agree with TRBD1. CDR1 and CDR2 (germline): MNHEY, SVGAGI. V lost 2 bases, J lost 5 bases, and 5 bases stayed unmatched. The CDR3 spans 15 residues. The CDR3 spells CASSYVGQGLTEAFF. The CDR3 DNA sequence: TGTGCCAGCAGTTACGTGGGACAGGGGTTGACTGAAGCTTTCTTT.

This clonotype was counted ten times or more. The gene calls are TRBV6-1 and TRBJ1-2, with D uncertain. Per germline, CDR1 MNHNS and CDR2 SASEGT. The CDR3 has 14 amino acids. Trimming shortened V by 1 base and J by 4 bases, and 10 bases separated the two germline ends. CDR3 region: CASSEGTRVYGYTF. The CDR3 DNA follows: TGTGCCAGCAGTGAAGGCACACGAGTCTATGGCTACACCTTC.

The rearrangement links TRBV2 to TRBJ2-3, with D uncertain. This CDR3 has 12 residues. The germline V gene has CDR1 SNHLY and CDR2 FYNNEI. V was pared by 7 bases and J by 9 bases, with 14 bases between. The CDR3 bases are TGTGCCAGCATGCCTTCCTCAAGGACGCAGTATTTT. Amino acid sequence: CASMPSSRTQYF.

This chain links TRBV25-1 with TRBJ2-6, with a tentative D call TRBD2 (5 bases). Germline V gives CDR1 MGHDK, CDR2 SYGVNS. This CDR3 is built from 17 residues. V was shortened by 3 bases and J by 0 bases, with 12 bases between the two germline ends. Written as DNA, the CDR3 is TGTGCCAGCAGTGAGGTGACTACTCACTCTGGGGCCAACGTCCTGACTTTC. Protein sequence: CASSEVTTHSGANVLTF.

This clonotype was observed a few times. The chain uses TRBV6-2 or TRBV6-3 and TRBJ2-2; weak D call: TRBD1 (6 bases). CDR1 is MNHEY, CDR2 SVGEGT, per germline. Between the trimmed V and J ends, which lost 4 bases and 5 bases, there was a span of 23 bases. The CDR3 runs 18 residues. CDR3 bases: TGTGCCAGCAGTTCGCCTAGAAAACAGGGTTTGACTACCGGGGAGCTGTTTTTT. It translates to CASSSPRKQGLTTGELFF.

The chain recombines TRBV13 with TRBJ1-1; D is possibly TRBD1 (6 bases). Trimming left V 2 bases short and J 7 bases short, with 14 bases between. This CDR3 has 14 amino acids. CDR1 and CDR2 from the germline V gene are PRHDT and FYEKMQ (reference sequence). CDR3 amino acids: CASSLLDRGLEAFF. The CDR3 nucleotides read TGTGCCAGCAGCTTACTGGACAGAGGCCTTGAAGCTTTCTTT.

This clonotype has more than one count but fewer than ten. The chain is built from TRBV9 and TRBJ1-1; possibly TRBD1 for D (5 bases). CDR1 and CDR2 from the germline V gene are SGDLS and YYNGEE. The CDR3 sequence is 14 residues long. V gave up 3 bases and J gave up 3 bases, with 12 bases separating them. The CDR3 coding sequence is TGTGCCAGCAGCGCCCTATCCAGGGACACTGAAGCTTTCTTT. Translating it yields CASSALSRDTEAFF.

The CDR3: CASGNAGGTAKNIQYF. CDR3 sequence (DNA): TGTGCCAGCGGGAACGCAGGGGGGACGGCCAAAAACATTCAGTACTTC. J is TRBJ2-4 and V is TRBV6-5; a weak D match, TRBD1 (7 bases). Between the trimmed V and J ends, which lost 8 bases and 1 base, there was a span of 18 bases. The CDR3 runs to 16 residues. From germline, CDR1 is MNHEY and CDR2 SVGAGI.

This rearrangement joins TRBV12-3 or TRBV12-4 to TRBJ1-5; D might be TRBD1 (6 bases). With 5 bases removed from V and 6 bases from J, the gap between germline ends came to 11 bases. CDR3 size: 13 residues. CDR3 loop: CASSPIGGQPQHF. The CDR3 DNA sequence: TGTGCCAGCAGTCCAATAGGGGGTCAGCCCCAGCATTTT.

The chain is built from TRBV20-1 and TRBJ2-7; TRBD1 matches 9 bases. The CDR3 runs to 13 residues. Trimming removed 3 bases from V and 2 bases from J; junction bases left unmatched: 2. CDR1 and CDR2 (germline): DFQATT, SNEGSKA (reference sequence). In DNA form, the CDR3 reads TGCAGTGCTAGGGGACAGGGCCCCTACGAGCAGTACTTC. Its translation: CSARGQGPYEQYF.

DNA of the CDR3: TGTGCCACCAGCAGAGAGGGGGGTTCACCCCTCCACTTT. It is translated as CATSREGGSPLHF. The V call is TRBV15, the J call TRBJ1-6; D may be TRBD1 (5 bases). The V and J ends lost 0 bases and 9 bases respectively, with 6 bases between them. CDR1 is LNHNV, CDR2 YYDKDF, per germline (reference sequence). The CDR3 runs to 13 residues.

The table lists this clonotype with a few counts. V and J are TRBV7-9 and TRBJ2-3; 7 bases are a match to TRBD1. There are 13 residues in the CDR3. J gave up 4 bases and V 8 bases, and 6 bases lay outside the gene matches. CDR1 and CDR2 (germline): SEHNR, FQNEAQ (reference sequence). The CDR3 nucleotides read TGTGCCAGCGACCGGGACAGCTCAGATACGCAGTATTTT. Its protein product is CASDRDSSDTQYF. The whole variable domain, remainder taken from reference TRBV7-9 and TRBJ2-3, is DTGVSQNPRHKITKRGQNVTFRCDPISEHNRLYWYRQTLGQGPEFLTYFQNEAQLEKSRLLSDRFSAERPKGSFSTLEIQRTEQGDSAMYLCASDRDSSDTQYFGPGTRLTVL.